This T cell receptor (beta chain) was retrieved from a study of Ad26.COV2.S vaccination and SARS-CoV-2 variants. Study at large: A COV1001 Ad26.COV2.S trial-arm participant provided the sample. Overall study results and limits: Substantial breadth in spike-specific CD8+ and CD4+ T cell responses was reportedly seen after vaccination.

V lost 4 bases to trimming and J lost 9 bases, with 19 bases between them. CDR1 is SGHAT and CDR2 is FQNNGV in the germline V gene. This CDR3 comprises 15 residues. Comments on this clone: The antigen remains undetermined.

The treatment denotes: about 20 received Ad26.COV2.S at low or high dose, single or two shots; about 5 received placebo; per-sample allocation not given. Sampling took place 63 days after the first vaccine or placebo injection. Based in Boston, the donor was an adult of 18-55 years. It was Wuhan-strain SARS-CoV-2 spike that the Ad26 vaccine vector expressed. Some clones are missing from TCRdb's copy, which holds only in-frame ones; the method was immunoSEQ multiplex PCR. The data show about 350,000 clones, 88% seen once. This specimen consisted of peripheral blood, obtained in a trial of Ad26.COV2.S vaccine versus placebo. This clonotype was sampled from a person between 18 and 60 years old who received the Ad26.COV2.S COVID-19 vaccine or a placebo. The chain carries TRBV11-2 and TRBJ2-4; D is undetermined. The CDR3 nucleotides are TGTGCCAGCAGCTCATCTCACACACAAAAAGGCATTCAGTACTTC. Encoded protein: CASSSSHTQKGIQYF.